This T cell receptor beta chain originates from a study of T cell repertoires in cytomegalovirus infection. TCRdb reprocessed the reads with MiXCR, giving one entry per CDR3 protein. This table has around 530,000 distinct CDR3 sequences, 26% appearing once. This CDR3 contains 12 residues. Germline CDR1 is SNHLY and CDR2 is FYNNEI. The V end lost 8 bases, the J end lost 4 bases, and 9 bases lay between the germline ends. J is TRBJ1-3 and V is TRBV2, with no clear D. This sequence originates from a human donor in good health (CMV status not recorded). Some clones in this sample may be carry-over from other donors' samples. Material for sequencing was PBMCs. This CDR3 reads CASGSEGNTIYF. CDR3 coding DNA: TGTGCCAGCGGGTCGGAGGGAAACACCATATATTTT.